This TCR beta chain was profiled in a study of T cells after posttransplantation cyclophosphamide. V trimming: 1 base; J trimming: 4 bases; junction bases outside the gene matches: 4. This CDR3 is 15 amino acids long. From germline, CDR1 is SGHTA and CDR2 FQGNSA. Control samples came 1 year after myeloablative marrow transplants with methotrexate plus calcineurin inhibitor. The assay was immunoSEQ multiplex PCR, and TCRdb's table has in-frame clones only and misses some. The data hold 10,000 or so clones, with about 80% observed a single time. As concerns this clone: The antigen remains unidentified.

Study-wide findings and caveats: Skin or GI-infiltrating T cells shared few TRB sequences with blood. Donor CD8+ memory clones often dominated recipient blood repertoires at later times. Recipient CMV seropositivity and CMV reactivation strongly tracked TRB clonality.

V and J are TRBV7-2 and TRBJ1-2; TRBD1 matches 9 bases. This TCR was recovered from a male patient younger than 45 who received an allogeneic stem cell transplant from an unrelated donor, was CMV-positive, and had acute GVHD only. Some of these T cells may belong to the graft donor. Sequencing used PBMCs, obtained less than 400 days after allogeneic stem cell transplant with calcineurin inhibitor and methotrexate. The chain's CDR3 is CASSLVGTGTYGYTF. CDR3 bases: TGTGCCAGCAGCTTAGTGGGGACAGGGACCTATGGCTACACCTTC. The full variable domain, completed using reference TRBV7-2 and TRBJ1-2, is GAGVSQSPSNKVTEKGKDVELRCDPISGHTALYWYRQSLGQGLEFLIYFQGNSAPDKSGLPSDRFSAERTGGSVSTLTIQRTQQEDSAVYLCASSLVGTGTYGYTFGSGTRLTVV.